The 23 T cell receptor beta chains below come from one sample, sequenced in a study of immune evolution from preneoplasia to lung adenocarcinoma. The method was immunoSEQ multiplex PCR; TCRdb's version includes in-frame clones alone and lacks a portion of them. The sample includes some 8,200 clones, roughly 82% of them seen just once. Input material: FFPE minimally invasive lung adenocarcinoma tissue. Receptors were obtained from a person aged 65 to 85 with lung adenocarcinoma.

The CDR3 DNA reads as TGTGCCAGCACCCTTAGCGGGCCAGCCTACGAGCAGTACTTC. Its protein is CASTLSGPAYEQYF. V is TRBV7-8 and J is TRBJ2-7, with TRBD2 matching 7 bases. The CDR3 contains 14 residues. Looked up from germline, CDR1 is SGHVS and CDR2 is FQNEAQ. The ends lost 7 bases at V and 2 bases at J; junction bases unmatched: 8.

The V call is TRBV5-6, the J call TRBJ1-2, with D maybe TRBD1 (6 bases). V was pared by 1 base and J by 4 bases, with 20 bases between. The germline gives CDR1 SGHDT, CDR2 YYEEEE. The CDR3 length is 17 residues. CDR3 sequence: CASSLREGHLSFYGYTF. The DNA for the CDR3 is TGTGCCAGCAGCTTGAGGGAGGGACACTTGTCTTTCTATGGCTACACCTTC.

J is TRBJ2-3 and V is TRBV7-9; D assignment may be TRBD1 or TRBD2 (5 bases each). The CDR3 loop spans 16 amino acids. V was pared by 4 bases and J by 0 bases, with 14 bases between. The germline CDR1 and CDR2 sequences are SEHNR and FQNEAQ (reference sequence). The CDR3 loop reads CASSSTRGESTDTQYF. The CDR3 bases are TGTGCCAGCAGCTCCACTAGAGGGGAAAGCACAGATACGCAGTATTTT.

The J gene is TRBJ2-2, the V gene TRBV6-1, with 10 nucleotides matching TRBD1. Germline loops: CDR1 MNHNS, CDR2 SASEGT. The CDR3 totals 16 residues. The V gene end was trimmed by 2 bases and the J gene end by 7 bases; junction bases not matched to a gene: 7. CDR3 bases: TGTGCCAGCAGTGAATTGTGGGGGACAGGGGTCGGGGAGCTGTTTTTT. The encoded protein is CASSELWGTGVGELFF.

J is TRBJ2-2 and V is TRBV9; D is possibly TRBD1 (5 bases). The CDR3 consists of 14 residues. Germline lookup yields CDR1 SGDLS and CDR2 YYNGEE. V lost 2 bases and J lost 1, with 6 bases in between. The CDR3 loop reads CASSVTGNTGELFF. The CDR3 DNA follows: TGTGCCAGCAGCGTTACAGGGAACACCGGGGAGCTGTTTTTT. Together with reference TRBV9 and TRBJ2-2, the CDR3 gives the full variable domain: DSGVTQTPKHLITATGQRVTLRCSPRSGDLSVYWYQQSLDQGLQFLIQYYNGEERAKGNILERFSAQQFPDLHSELNLSSLELGDSALYFCASSVTGNTGELFFGEGSRLTVL.

The V and J genes are TRBV29-1 and TRBJ1-2; no reliable D call. Per germline, CDR1 SQVTM and CDR2 ANQGSEA. The CDR3 consists of 8 residues. V lost 8 bases to trimming and J lost 6 bases, with 4 bases between them. The chain's CDR3 is CSLNGYTF. DNA for the CDR3: TGCAGCCTAAATGGCTACACCTTC. Filled out from reference TRBV29-1 and TRBJ1-2, the complete variable domain reads SAVISQKPSRDICQRGTSLTIQCQVDSQVTMMFWYRQQPGQSLTLIATANQGSEATYESGFVIDKFPISRPNLTFSTLTVSNMSPEDSSIYLCSLNGYTFGSGTRLTVV.

In this sample, this clone turned up once. The rearrangement joins TRBV7-9 to TRBJ1-4; a weak D match, TRBD1 (5 bases). Germline V gene sequence: CDR1 SEHNR, CDR2 FQNEAQ (reference sequence). V was shortened by 5 bases and J by 6 bases, with 16 bases between the two germline ends. This CDR3 has 15 residues. The CDR3, as DNA: TGTGCCAGCAGCGATTCAGGGTGGGAGGATGAAAAACTGTTTTTT. Its protein is CASSDSGWEDEKLFF.

The chain employs TRBV5-1 and TRBJ2-6; no reliable D call. The CDR3 runs to 18 residues. The V and J ends lost 0 bases and 0 bases respectively, with 13 bases between them. The germline V gene has CDR1 SGHRS and CDR2 YFSETQ. CDR3 DNA sequence: TGCGCCAGCAGCTTGGCCGAGGCAGGCAACTCTGGGGCCAACGTCCTGACTTTC. As protein: CASSLAEAGNSGANVLTF.

The gene calls are TRBV7-9 and TRBJ1-2, with D maybe TRBD1 (5 bases). The CDR3 spans 14 residues. Trimming removed 10 bases from V and 0 bases from J, with 15 bases in between. From germline, CDR1 is SEHNR and CDR2 FQNEAQ (reference sequence). The CDR3 sequence is CAISNPQANYGYTF. The CDR3, as DNA: TGTGCCATCAGTAATCCACAGGCTAACTATGGCTACACCTTC.

The CDR3 spells CASSPRGAGQSYNEQFF. For the CDR3, the DNA is TGTGCCAGCAGCCCGCGGGGAGCGGGGCAATCCTACAATGAGCAGTTCTTC. The chain recombines TRBV9 with TRBJ2-1; 7 bases are a match to TRBD2. The CDR3 length is 17 residues. The V segment lost 4 bases and the J segment 1 base; nucleotides outside the gene matches: 11. Germline V gene data show CDR1 as SGDLS and CDR2 as YYNGEE. Full variable domain (outside the CDR3, taken from reference TRBV9 and TRBJ2-1): DSGVTQTPKHLITATGQRVTLRCSPRSGDLSVYWYQQSLDQGLQFLIQYYNGEERAKGNILERFSAQQFPDLHSELNLSSLELGDSALYFCASSPRGAGQSYNEQFFGPGTRLTVL.

V usage is TRBV27 and J usage is TRBJ1-2, with D maybe TRBD1 (6 bases). Trimming pared 0 bases from V and 5 bases from J, leaving 13 bases between. Germline assignment: CDR1 MNHEY and CDR2 SMNVEV (reference sequence). The CDR3 totals 15 residues. The CDR3 reads CASSLSRGAQYGYTF. In DNA, the CDR3 is TGTGCCAGCAGTTTATCTCGGGGGGCACAATATGGCTACACCTTC.

The gene calls are TRBV28 and TRBJ2-5; TRBD2 aligns across 8 bases. After removal of 7 bases from V and 13 bases from J, the junction contained 14 bases not matched to a gene. Germline assignment: CDR1 MDHEN and CDR2 SYDVKM. The length of the CDR3 is 13 residues. The CDR3 DNA sequence: TGTGCCAGCAAGGGGGATAGCGGGACCCCCGGGTACTTC. Translated: CASKGDSGTPGYF. Supplemented by reference TRBV28 and TRBJ2-5, the full variable domain reads DVKVTQSSRYLVKRTGEKVFLECVQDMDHENMFWYRQDPGLGLRLIYFSYDVKMKEKGDIPEGYSVSREKKERFSLILESASTNQTSMYLCASKGDSGTPGYFGPGTRLLVL.

This sequence joins TRBV28 and TRBJ2-2; no firm D call. V lost 8 bases to trimming and J lost 4 bases, with 8 bases between them. This CDR3 is built from 12 residues. The germline CDR1 and CDR2 sequences are MDHEN and SYDVKM. Written as DNA, the CDR3 is TGTGCCAGCCGAGAGCGCACCGGGGAGCTGTTTTTT. It codes for CASRERTGELFF.

This clone is labeled as medium-sized. This rearrangement joins TRBV5-1 to TRBJ1-2, with D unresolved. Trimming shortened V by 0 bases and J by 8 bases, and 14 bases separated the two germline ends. The length of the CDR3 is 14 residues. Germline assignment: CDR1 SGHRS and CDR2 YFSETQ. CDR3 DNA: TGCGCCAGCAGCTTGGAATGGGTTTTTGAGGGCTACACCTTC. This sequence encodes CASSLEWVFEGYTF.

The rearrangement joins TRBV9 to TRBJ2-2; D perhaps matches TRBD1 (6 bases). Looked up from germline, CDR1 is SGDLS and CDR2 is YYNGEE. V was shortened by 3 bases and J by 4 bases, with 16 bases between the two germline ends. This CDR3 has 16 residues. The chain's CDR3 is CASSAGQSPLTGELFF. The CDR3, as DNA: TGTGCCAGCAGCGCGGGACAAAGCCCCCTCACCGGGGAGCTGTTTTTT. Supplemented by reference TRBV9 and TRBJ2-2, the full variable domain reads DSGVTQTPKHLITATGQRVTLRCSPRSGDLSVYWYQQSLDQGLQFLIQYYNGEERAKGNILERFSAQQFPDLHSELNLSSLELGDSALYFCASSAGQSPLTGELFFGEGSRLTVL.

The J gene is TRBJ2-4, the V gene TRBV11-1, with 9 bases matching TRBD1. CDR3 length: 17 amino acids. V was clipped by 3 bases and J by 3 bases; unmatched bases: 9. Germline V gives CDR1 SGHAT, CDR2 FQDESV (reference sequence). The DNA of the CDR3 is TGTGCCAGCAGCTTGGGGAACAGGGGGCAGGGCAAAAACATTCAGTACTTC. Translated: CASSLGNRGQGKNIQYF.

This chain links TRBV6-5 with TRBJ1-2; 7 bases agree with TRBD1. Per germline, CDR1 MNHEY and CDR2 SVGAGI. Trimming removed 6 bases from V and 3 bases from J; junction bases left unmatched: 4. The CDR3 is 13 amino acids. The CDR3, as DNA: TGTGCCAGCAGAATCGACAGGGACTATGGCTACACCTTC. This encodes CASRIDRDYGYTF.

The rearrangement joins TRBV5-1 to TRBJ2-7, with D maybe TRBD2 (5 bases). Trimming took 7 bases from V and 0 from J, leaving 26 bases between them. The V gene's germline CDR1 is SGHRS and CDR2 YFSETQ. CDR3 size: 18 residues. The CDR3 protein is CASAPGRVGSQSSYEQYF. In DNA, the CDR3 is TGCGCCAGCGCCCCCGGGCGGGTCGGCTCCCAGAGCTCCTACGAGCAGTACTTC. The full variable domain, rest sourced from reference TRBV5-1 and TRBJ2-7, is KAGVTQTPRYLIKTRGQQVTLSCSPISGHRSVSWYQQTPGQGLQFLFEYFSETQRNKGNFPGRFSGRQFSNSRSEMNVSTLELGDSALYLCASAPGRVGSQSSYEQYFGPGTRLTVT.

This clone was observed a few times. The rearrangement uses TRBV10-1 and TRBJ2-1, with TRBD2 matching over 7 bases. The CDR3 loop spans 14 amino acids. The germline V gene encodes CDR1 WNHNN and CDR2 SYGVQD (reference sequence). After removal of 3 bases from V and 2 bases from J, the junction contained 1 base not matched to a gene. CDR3 nucleotides: TGCGCCAGCAGTGACGGACTAGCCTACAATGAGCAGTTCTTC. Protein product: CASSDGLAYNEQFF.

The genes are TRBV5-1 and TRBJ2-7, with TRBD1 as a possible D gene (7 bases). The ends were cut back, 0 bases at V and 2 bases at J, with 9 bases in the middle. CDR1 SGHRS and CDR2 YFSETQ come from the germline V gene. The CDR3 consists of 14 residues. CDR3 loop: CASSLARGAYEQYF. Here the CDR3 DNA reads TGCGCCAGCAGCTTGGCCAGGGGGGCCTACGAGCAGTACTTC.

The gene calls are TRBV7-3 and TRBJ1-6; perhaps TRBD1 as D (5 bases). Germline V CDR1 and CDR2: SGHTA, FQGTGA. This CDR3 comprises 16 residues. V gave up 2 bases and J gave up 7 bases, with 15 bases separating them. CDR3 DNA: TGTGCCAGCAGCTTAGGCGGGACTCCTGGAAATTCACCCCTCCACTTT. Translated, it gives CASSLGGTPGNSPLHF.

This clone was observed a handful of times. This chain joins TRBV19 and TRBJ2-7, with no clear D. CDR1 and CDR2 (germline): LNHDA, SQIVND (reference sequence). The CDR3 consists of 15 residues. V shed 6 bases and J shed 0 bases, with 15 bases lying between them. CDR3 in DNA: TGTGCCAGTAGCCTCAAGGACGGCTACTCCTACGAGCAGTACTTC. Its translation is CASSLKDGYSYEQYF.

The table lists this clone with a count of one. J is TRBJ1-5 and V is TRBV19; D gene uncertain. Trimming took 0 bases from V and 4 from J, leaving 13 bases between them. The CDR3 covers 16 residues. CDR1 and CDR2 (germline): LNHDA, SQIVND (reference sequence). The CDR3 DNA reads as TGTGCCAGTAGTATAGATGGTGGGGAAGGGAATCAGCCCCAGCATTTT. Its protein is CASSIDGGEGNQPQHF.